This is a list of T cell receptor beta chains from one sample in a study of naive and memory T cell subsets. MiXCR was run by TCRdb on the UMI-ligation and nested PCR reads, yielding one entry per CDR3 protein. The repertoire holds some 15,000 distinct CDR3 sequences, with under 6.5% as singletons. The sequenced sample was skin, obtained from a tuberculin skin test site. The receptors derive from an adult in good health. CDR3s include the opening cysteine and the closing phenylalanine or tryptophan. Each record gives: J gene, clone size, D gene, V gene, CDR3 protein, CDR3 DNA. D genes are given only for firm matches. Rows give clone size only sometimes, using once, few, many, or a class for an expanded clone.

j_call: TRBJ1-2; clone_size: many; d_call: TRBD1; v_call: TRBV27; cdr3_aa: CASSYSFRGARYGYTF; cdr3_nt: TGTGCCAGCAGTTATTCCTTCAGGGGGGCCCGCTATGGCTACACCTTC
j_call: TRBJ1-1; clone_size: many; d_call: TRBD1; v_call: TRBV7-3; cdr3_aa: CASSQGPGQGNAFF; cdr3_nt: TGTGCCAGCAGCCAAGGACCGGGACAGGGTAATGCTTTCTTT
j_call: TRBJ2-1; clone_size: few; d_call: NA; v_call: TRBV28; cdr3_aa: CASSSGAYNEQFF; cdr3_nt: TGTGCCAGCAGTTCCGGGGCATACAATGAGCAGTTCTTC
j_call: TRBJ1-4; clone_size: NA; d_call: NA; v_call: TRBV4-2; cdr3_aa: CASSRQPLQTNEKLFF; cdr3_nt: TGTGCCAGCAGCCGACAGCCCTTGCAAACTAATGAAAAACTGTTTTTT
j_call: TRBJ1-1; clone_size: many; d_call: NA; v_call: TRBV5-4; cdr3_aa: CASSLRDLNTEAFF; cdr3_nt: TGTGCCAGCAGCTTGAGGGATCTGAACACTGAAGCTTTCTTT
j_call: TRBJ2-5; clone_size: medium-sized; d_call: TRBD1; v_call: TRBV29-1; cdr3_aa: CSVATGPPSAQYF; cdr3_nt: TGCAGCGTTGCGACAGGGCCCCCATCGGCCCAGTACTTC
j_call: TRBJ2-4; clone_size: NA; d_call: NA; v_call: TRBV7-3; cdr3_aa: CGSSLRGRTDIQYF; cdr3_nt: TGTGGCAGCAGCTTACGGGGGCGAACGGACATTCAGTACTTC
j_call: TRBJ1-4; clone_size: many; d_call: NA; v_call: TRBV28; cdr3_aa: CASSSRTFRGTPIEKLFF; cdr3_nt: TGTGCCAGCAGCTCACGGACTTTTCGGGGGACACCTATCGAAAAACTGTTTTTT
j_call: TRBJ2-1; clone_size: medium-sized; d_call: NA; v_call: TRBV12-3/TRBV12-4; cdr3_aa: CASSLDPRYDEQFF; cdr3_nt: TGTGCCAGCAGTTTAGACCCGAGGTACGATGAGCAGTTCTTC
j_call: TRBJ1-1; clone_size: many; d_call: NA; v_call: TRBV5-4; cdr3_aa: CASSRRDSWEAFF; cdr3_nt: TGTGCCAGCAGCAGAAGGGACTCATGGGAAGCTTTCTTT
j_call: TRBJ1-6; clone_size: NA; d_call: TRBD1; v_call: TRBV2; cdr3_aa: CASSQGVGSPLHF; cdr3_nt: TGTGCCAGCAGTCAGGGGGTTGGATCACCCCTCCACTTT
j_call: TRBJ2-3; clone_size: many; d_call: NA; v_call: TRBV7-2; cdr3_aa: CASSLGGFTDTQYF; cdr3_nt: TGTGCCAGCAGCTTAGGGGGGTTCACAGATACGCAGTATTTT
j_call: TRBJ1-1; clone_size: few; d_call: TRBD1; v_call: TRBV4-1; cdr3_aa: CASSRTGTADTEAFF; cdr3_nt: TGCGCCAGCAGCCGAACCGGGACAGCGGACACTGAAGCTTTCTTT
j_call: TRBJ2-3; clone_size: many; d_call: NA; v_call: TRBV4-3; cdr3_aa: CASSQGARTDTQYF; cdr3_nt: TGCGCCAGCAGCCAAGGTGCGCGCACAGATACGCAGTATTTT
j_call: TRBJ2-1; clone_size: many; d_call: TRBD1; v_call: TRBV30; cdr3_aa: CASTDRGQINEQFF; cdr3_nt: TGTGCCTCAACCGACAGGGGGCAAATCAATGAGCAGTTCTTC
j_call: TRBJ1-2; clone_size: many; d_call: NA; v_call: TRBV20-1; cdr3_aa: CSAADNYGYTF; cdr3_nt: TGCAGTGCTGCCGACAACTATGGCTACACCTTC
j_call: TRBJ2-5; clone_size: medium-sized; d_call: TRBD1; v_call: TRBV5-4; cdr3_aa: CASSPDRGLETQYF; cdr3_nt: TGTGCCAGCAGCCCCGACAGGGGGCTGGAGACCCAGTACTTC
j_call: TRBJ1-5; clone_size: NA; d_call: NA; v_call: TRBV27; cdr3_aa: CASITPPAQHF; cdr3_nt: TGTGCCAGCATTACCCCGCCAGCCCAGCATTTT
j_call: TRBJ1-2; clone_size: medium-sized; d_call: TRBD1; v_call: TRBV7-2; cdr3_aa: CASSLVIPGGNYGYTF; cdr3_nt: TGTGCCAGCAGCTTAGTAATTCCAGGGGGGAACTATGGCTACACCTTC
j_call: TRBJ2-1; clone_size: many; d_call: NA; v_call: TRBV19; cdr3_aa: CASSTRLNEQFF; cdr3_nt: TGTGCCAGTAGCACTAGGCTCAATGAGCAGTTCTTC
j_call: TRBJ1-1; clone_size: NA; d_call: TRBD1; v_call: TRBV20-1; cdr3_aa: CSGNRGEYTEAFF; cdr3_nt: TGCAGTGGAAACAGGGGAGAGTACACTGAAGCTTTCTTT
j_call: TRBJ1-1; clone_size: many; d_call: NA; v_call: TRBV5-1; cdr3_aa: CASSWSFGGDTEAFF; cdr3_nt: TGCGCCAGCAGCTGGTCGTTTGGCGGAGACACTGAAGCTTTCTTT